Sequencing of this T cell receptor (beta chain) was carried out in a study of blood T cell repertoires in COVID-19. Profiled with immunoSEQ multiplex PCR; TCRdb holds only in-frame clones, not every one. Of about 190,000 clones in the sample, around four fifths were seen once. This CDR3 spans 16 amino acids. Germline V gene data show CDR1 as MGHRA and CDR2 as YSYEKL. After removal of 5 bases from V and 6 bases from J, the junction contained 16 bases not matched to a gene. The origin of this receptor is a woman in her forties with acute or convalescent COVID-19. The chain is built from TRBV4-1 and TRBJ2-7; TRBD1 aligns across 7 bases. The specimen was peripheral blood. The CDR3 here is CASSTRQGGEWGEQYF. The CDR3 nucleotides are TGCGCCAGCAGCACCAGACAGGGCGGAGAATGGGGCGAGCAGTACTTC.